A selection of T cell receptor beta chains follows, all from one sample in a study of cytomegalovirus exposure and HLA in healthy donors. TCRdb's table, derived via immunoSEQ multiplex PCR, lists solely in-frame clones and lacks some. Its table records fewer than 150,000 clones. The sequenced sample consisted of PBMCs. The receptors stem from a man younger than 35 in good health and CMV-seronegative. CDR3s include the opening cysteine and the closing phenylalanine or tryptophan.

cdr3_aa: CASSLTGQSSYEQYF
v_call: TRBV27

cdr3_aa: CAISESTSSSGANVLTF
v_call: TRBV10-3

cdr3_aa: CASSEVGMGLGTATNEKLFF
v_call: TRBV2

cdr3_aa: CASSPGQGAGNQPQHF
v_call: TRBV6-6

cdr3_aa: CASSQEERNYNEQFF
v_call: TRBV4-2

cdr3_aa: CAWSVIGRATGYTF
v_call: TRBV30

cdr3_aa: CASSGPGTSAFDEQYF
v_call: TRBV25-1

cdr3_aa: CASIRTSAYNEQFF
v_call: TRBV2

cdr3_aa: CASRRGQGGTDTQYF
v_call: TRBV4-1

cdr3_aa: CAWNRVSGELFF
v_call: TRBV30

cdr3_aa: CASSHPSGEFTGELFF
v_call: TRBV4-1

cdr3_aa: CASSRDRGPGYTF
v_call: TRBV6-5

cdr3_aa: CASSVGLAGSYEQYF
v_call: TRBV9

cdr3_aa: CASGRNQPQHF
v_call: TRBV6-1

cdr3_aa: CASSYAGNTEAFF
v_call: TRBV6-6

cdr3_aa: CATSPGTGENEQYF
v_call: TRBV15

cdr3_aa: CASKQAGGIGEQFF
v_call: TRBV27

cdr3_aa: CAISESEGTGEGYTF
v_call: TRBV10-3

cdr3_aa: CASSSGGTNEKLFF
v_call: TRBV5-1

cdr3_aa: CASSHKSSNEQYF
v_call: TRBV7-9

cdr3_aa: CASSVMGDSGNTIYF
v_call: TRBV9

cdr3_aa: CASSDPRGQGGYGYTF
v_call: TRBV6-1

cdr3_aa: CASSPGRGEDTIYF
v_call: TRBV11-3

cdr3_aa: CASSESIASGNTDTQYF
v_call: TRBV10-1

cdr3_aa: CASTRQGRANEQFF
v_call: TRBV6-5

cdr3_aa: CASSFGPFDSETQYF
v_call: TRBV27

cdr3_aa: CASSYTYRGGNYGYTF
v_call: TRBV5-6

cdr3_aa: CASIDSTSYEQYF
v_call: TRBV25-1

cdr3_aa: CATSRVSGVAGNTIYF
v_call: TRBV15

cdr3_aa: CASSELGQGQYEQYF
v_call: TRBV5-6

cdr3_aa: CASSPAGGRSYEQYF
v_call: TRBV5-1

cdr3_aa: CASSVDRGETQYF
v_call: TRBV9

cdr3_aa: CAIRNTGGGKETQYF
v_call: TRBV10-3

cdr3_aa: CATSPDRSNYGYTF
v_call: TRBV19

cdr3_aa: CASNGRTLDGYTF
v_call: TRBV7-9

cdr3_aa: CASSLANDEQYF
v_call: TRBV5-6

cdr3_aa: CASSSRGGSKNIQYF
v_call: TRBV7-2

cdr3_aa: CASRLDRDSQPQHF
v_call: TRBV28

cdr3_aa: CASSYSQGMVYEQYF
v_call: TRBV6-6

cdr3_aa: CASSPSGIGNEQFF
v_call: TRBV7-9

cdr3_aa: CASSLIRVGGEAFF
v_call: TRBV5-5

cdr3_aa: CASSGPETYEQYF
v_call: TRBV19

cdr3_aa: CASGSRQGNEQFF
v_call: TRBV7-8

cdr3_aa: CASSPQDRVYEQYF
v_call: TRBV27

cdr3_aa: CASSQGPGSYGYTF
v_call: TRBV4-1

cdr3_aa: CASSLATSEAFF
v_call: TRBV18